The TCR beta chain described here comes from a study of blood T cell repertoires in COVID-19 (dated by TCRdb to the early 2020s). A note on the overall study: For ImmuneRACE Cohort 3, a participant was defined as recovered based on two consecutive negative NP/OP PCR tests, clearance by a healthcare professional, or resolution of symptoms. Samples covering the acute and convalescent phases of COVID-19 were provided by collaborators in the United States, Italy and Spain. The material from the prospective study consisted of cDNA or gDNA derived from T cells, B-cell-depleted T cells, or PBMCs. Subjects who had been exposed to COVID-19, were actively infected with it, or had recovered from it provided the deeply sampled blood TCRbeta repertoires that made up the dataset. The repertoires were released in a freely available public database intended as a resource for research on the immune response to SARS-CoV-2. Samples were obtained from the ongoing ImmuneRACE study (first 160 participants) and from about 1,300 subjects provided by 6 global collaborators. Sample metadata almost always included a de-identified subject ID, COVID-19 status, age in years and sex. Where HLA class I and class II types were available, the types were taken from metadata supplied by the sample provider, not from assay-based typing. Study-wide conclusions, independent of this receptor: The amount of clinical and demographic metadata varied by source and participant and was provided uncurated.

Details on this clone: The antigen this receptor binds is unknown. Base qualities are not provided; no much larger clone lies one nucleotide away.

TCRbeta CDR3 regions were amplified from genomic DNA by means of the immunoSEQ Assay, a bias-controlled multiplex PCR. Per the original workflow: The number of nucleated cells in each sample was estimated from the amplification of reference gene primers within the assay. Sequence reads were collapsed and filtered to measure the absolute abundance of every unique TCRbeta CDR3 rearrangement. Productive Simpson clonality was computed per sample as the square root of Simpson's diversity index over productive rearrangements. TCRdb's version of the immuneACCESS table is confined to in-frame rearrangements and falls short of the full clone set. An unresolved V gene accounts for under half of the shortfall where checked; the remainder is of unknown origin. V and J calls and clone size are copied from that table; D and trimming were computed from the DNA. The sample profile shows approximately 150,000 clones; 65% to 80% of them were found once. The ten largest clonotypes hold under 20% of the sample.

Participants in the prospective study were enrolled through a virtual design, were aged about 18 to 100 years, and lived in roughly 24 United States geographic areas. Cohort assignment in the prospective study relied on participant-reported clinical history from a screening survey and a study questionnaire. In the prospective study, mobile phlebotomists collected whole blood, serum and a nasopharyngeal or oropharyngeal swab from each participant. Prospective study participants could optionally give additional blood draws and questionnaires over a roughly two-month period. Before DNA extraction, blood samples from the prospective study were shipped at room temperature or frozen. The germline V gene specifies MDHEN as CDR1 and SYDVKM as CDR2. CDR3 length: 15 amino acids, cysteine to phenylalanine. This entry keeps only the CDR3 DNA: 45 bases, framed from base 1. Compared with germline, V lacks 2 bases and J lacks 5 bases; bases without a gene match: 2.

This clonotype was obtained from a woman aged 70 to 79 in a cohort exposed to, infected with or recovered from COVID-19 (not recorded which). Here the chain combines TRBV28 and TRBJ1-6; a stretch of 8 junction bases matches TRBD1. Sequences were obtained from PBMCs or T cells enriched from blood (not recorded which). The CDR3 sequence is CASSLPDRDNSPLHF. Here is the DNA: TGTGCCAGCAGTTTACCGGACAGGGATAATTCACCCCTCCACTTT.